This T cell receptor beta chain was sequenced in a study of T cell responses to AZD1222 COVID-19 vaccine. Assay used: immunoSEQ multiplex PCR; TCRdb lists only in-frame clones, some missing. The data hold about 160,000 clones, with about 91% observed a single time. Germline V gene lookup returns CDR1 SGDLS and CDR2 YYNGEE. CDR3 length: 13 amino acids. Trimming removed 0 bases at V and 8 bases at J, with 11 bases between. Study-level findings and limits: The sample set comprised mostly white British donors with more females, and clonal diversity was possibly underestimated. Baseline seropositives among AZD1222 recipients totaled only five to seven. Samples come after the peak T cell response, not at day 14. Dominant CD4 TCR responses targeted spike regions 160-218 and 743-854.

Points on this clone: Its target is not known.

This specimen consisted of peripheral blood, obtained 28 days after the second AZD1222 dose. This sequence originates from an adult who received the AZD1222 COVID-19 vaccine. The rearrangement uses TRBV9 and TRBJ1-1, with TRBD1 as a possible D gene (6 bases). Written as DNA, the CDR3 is TGTGCCAGCAGCGTAGCTTCGGGGGCAGAAGCTTTCTTT. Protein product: CASSVASGAEAFF.